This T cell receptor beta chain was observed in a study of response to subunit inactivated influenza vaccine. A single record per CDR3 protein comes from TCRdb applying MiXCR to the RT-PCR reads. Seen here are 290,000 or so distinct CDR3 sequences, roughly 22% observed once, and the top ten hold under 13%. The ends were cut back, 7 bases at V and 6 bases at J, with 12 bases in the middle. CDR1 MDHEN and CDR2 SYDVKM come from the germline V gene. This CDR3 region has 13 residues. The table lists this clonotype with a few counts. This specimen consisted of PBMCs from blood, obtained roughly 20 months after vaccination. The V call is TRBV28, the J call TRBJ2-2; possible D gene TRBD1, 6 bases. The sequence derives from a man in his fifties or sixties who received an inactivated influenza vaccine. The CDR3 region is CASTLTGSGELFF. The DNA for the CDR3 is TGTGCCAGCACCTTAACAGGGTCCGGGGAGCTGTTTTTT.